A selection of T cell receptor beta chains follows, all from one sample in a study of radiotherapy plus CTLA-4 blockade in lung cancer. Assay used: immunoSEQ multiplex PCR; TCRdb lists only in-frame clones, some missing. The sample lists approximately 99,000 clones; around 88% were seen once. Specimen: peripheral blood, collected from a patient treated with radiotherapy plus ipilimumab. The receptors derive from a human donor with non-small cell lung cancer that progressed on radiotherapy plus ipilimumab. Each CDR3 is given without its conserved first and last residue. Size values are once, few and many counts, or a class for expanded clones, and some rows have none.

V gene,clone size,J gene,CDR3 protein
TRBV2,-,TRBJ2-3,ASSAPGTSARADTQY
TRBV7-9,-,TRBJ1-2,ASSFTNYGYT
TRBV18,few,TRBJ2-1,ASSPPSGNEQF
TRBV14,-,TRBJ1-1,ASSRAIGALGTANTEAF
TRBV30,-,TRBJ2-7,AWNVESSYEQY
TRBV5-1,-,TRBJ1-1,ASSNQGGNTEAF
TRBV15,once,TRBJ2-6,ATSRDFWAAGANVLT
TRBV9,-,TRBJ2-1,ASSGSRKGKAYNEQF
TRBV14,-,TRBJ2-7,ASSQAGLAGEQY
TRBV14,once,TRBJ1-5,ASSQGLEQPQH
TRBV5-3,-,TRBJ2-1,ARSLLRGEIEYNEQF
TRBV4-1,-,TRBJ1-2,ASSQDERWSGYT
TRBV27,-,TRBJ2-7,ASNRLASGSGGLYEQY
TRBV27,-,TRBJ1-1,ASSKVGGEAF
TRBV7-9,-,TRBJ1-3,ASTPRDSRNTIY
TRBV7-8,-,TRBJ1-4,ASSSQRAKGTTNEKLF
TRBV7-3,-,TRBJ2-5,ASSSTGTSGETQY
TRBV10-2,-,TRBJ2-3,ASSDPYNTQY
TRBV7-9,-,TRBJ1-2,ASSFSGGKGYGYT
TRBV4-1,-,TRBJ2-1,ASSQDLAGAPYNEQF
TRBV30,-,TRBJ2-2,AWSRRRSNTGELF
TRBV9,once,TRBJ2-2,ASSTTMLNTGELF
TRBV6-5,-,TRBJ1-2,ASSSVGPPGGYT
TRBV18,-,TRBJ1-3,ASSPRTVSGNTIY
TRBV30,-,TRBJ1-2,AWGGAGIYGYT
TRBV7-9,-,TRBJ2-1,ASSPTSANEQF
TRBV5-1,-,TRBJ2-5,ASSPRSPRETQY
TRBV18,-,TRBJ2-7,ASSRDSGRYEQY
TRBV5-1,once,TRBJ2-1,ASSLAGTLGPNEQF
TRBV11-3,-,TRBJ2-3,ASSGSTDTQY
TRBV5-1,-,TRBJ1-1,ASSLRAQKNTEAF
TRBV7-8,-,TRBJ1-1,ASSQNRGEIGNTEAF
TRBV6-6,-,TRBJ2-1,ASGGWRGGEQF
TRBV27,-,TRBJ1-1,ASSLNRGVNTEAF
TRBV30,-,TRBJ1-2,AWRGPIGYT
TRBV10-3,few,TRBJ1-1,AISEAGWGAF
TRBV7-3,-,TRBJ1-1,ASSSQGRGVNTEAF
TRBV19,-,TRBJ1-2,ASSPRDNLISYGYT
TRBV4-1,-,TRBJ2-1,ASSQEAWGLYNEQF
TRBV6-6,-,TRBJ1-4,ASSYGQGRDEKLF
TRBV7-2,-,TRBJ2-7,ASSLGASGHSYEQY
TRBV11-2,-,TRBJ2-7,ASSQTRGLEQY
TRBV2,-,TRBJ2-2,ASGTMGLAGELF
TRBV5-1,-,TRBJ2-6,ASSQDLPGANVLT
TRBV15,-,TRBJ1-5,ATSREGQGFNQPQH
TRBV7-8,-,TRBJ2-7,ASSTRTGNSIEQY
TRBV5-1,-,TRBJ1-3,ASSLVPPGQGAENTIY
TRBV5-4,-,TRBJ2-5,ASSATTSSPQY
TRBV2,-,TRBJ2-7,ASRTGQVVYEQY
TRBV6-1,-,TRBJ2-4,ASSNRGEAKNIQY
TRBV6-1,-,TRBJ2-7,ASSEGFRVYEQY
TRBV7-2,-,TRBJ2-3,ASSLESGRTDTQY
TRBV2,few,TRBJ2-7,ASLGLAGFEQY
TRBV27,once,TRBJ1-1,ASSPRRGENTEAF
TRBV19,-,TRBJ2-2,ASSPDSGFSGELF